These T cell receptor beta chains were read from a single sample in a study of T cells in Graves' hyperthyroidism and ophthalmopathy. TCRdb analysed the multiplex PCR reads with MiXCR anew, one entry per CDR3 protein. The top ten hold almost 6% of the sample, which has a few hundred thousand distinct CDR3 sequences, approximately 15% seen once. The specimen was blood. These receptors were taken from a woman aged 25 to 39 with Graves' hyperthyroidism that later progressed to Graves' ophthalmopathy. CDR3s include the opening cysteine and the closing phenylalanine or tryptophan. D genes are given only for firm matches. Clone size, where shown, is once, few, many, or a class for clones that have expanded.

v_gene	d_gene	abundance	j_gene	CDR3nt	CDR3aa
TRBV12-3/TRBV12-4	-	many	TRBJ1-6	TGTGCCAGCAGTTTCCGGCAGGGAGGTAATTCACCCCTCCACTTT	CASSFRQGGNSPLHF
TRBV5-4	-	few	TRBJ2-1	TGTGCCAGCAGCCCCCCGGACAATGAGCAGTTCTTC	CASSPPDNEQFF
TRBV2	TRBD2	many	TRBJ2-2	TGTGCCAGCAGGGGACTAAAGGACACCGGGGAGCTGTTTTTT	CASRGLKDTGELFF
TRBV11-2	TRBD2	many	TRBJ2-1	TGTGCCAGCAGAAGCGGGAGGGTAATTGACAATGAGCAGTTCTTC	CASRSGRVIDNEQFF
TRBV20-1	-	-	TRBJ1-1	TGCAGTGCTAGAGTCAAGATGGACACAAGGGCCCCACACACTGAAGCTTTCTTT	CSARVKMDTRAPHTEAFF
TRBV5-5	-	-	TRBJ2-6	TGTGCCGCTGGTATCTCTGGGGCCAACGTCCTGACTTTC	CAAGISGANVLTF
TRBV11-3	-	many	TRBJ1-3	TGTGCCAGCAGGAAGACTGGAAACACCATATATTTT	CASRKTGNTIYF
TRBV7-8	-	many	TRBJ1-2	TGTGCCAGCAGCTTAGAGAAGGGCGAGGGCTATGGCTACACCTTC	CASSLEKGEGYGYTF
TRBV7-6	-	few	TRBJ1-5	TGTGCCAGCAGCTGGAACAGGGATCAGCCCCAGCATTTT	CASSWNRDQPQHF
TRBV2	-	many	TRBJ2-5	TGTGCCAGCGGGACCGACACAGAGACCCAGTACTTC	CASGTDTETQYF
TRBV28	TRBD2	many	TRBJ2-1	TGTGCCAGCAGTTTCTTTATCCCCAGGGAGGGACGCAATGAGCAGTTCTTC	CASSFFIPREGRNEQFF
TRBV20-1	TRBD1	few	TRBJ2-2	TGCAGTGCACAGACAGGGTCGCTCACCGGGGAGCTGTTTTTT	CSAQTGSLTGELFF
TRBV25-1	-	many	TRBJ1-2	TGTGCCAGCAGTGAATTGAAGGGAAGCTATGGCTACACCTTC	CASSELKGSYGYTF
TRBV7-9	-	many	TRBJ1-1	TGTGCCAGCAGCTTAGTAGTTAGGGTGGAACTGCCGGACACTGAAGCTTTCTTT	CASSLVVRVELPDTEAFF
TRBV5-5	-	few	TRBJ1-1	TGTGCCAGCAGCTTGTTAGGGGTGGACACTGAAGCTTTCTTT	CASSLLGVDTEAFF
TRBV28	-	-	TRBJ2-5	TGTGCCAGCAGTCCCCGGACAGTAGAAGAGACCCAGTACTTT	CASSPRTVEETQYF
TRBV12-3/TRBV12-4	-	many	TRBJ1-1	TGTGCCAGCAGTTTGCTATTACAGGCCACTGAAGCTTTCTTT	CASSLLLQATEAFF
TRBV6-2/TRBV6-3	-	-	TRBJ2-1	TGTGCCAGCAGCCCCCTCTCCTACAATGAGCAGTTCTTC	CASSPLSYNEQFF
TRBV4-1	TRBD1	-	TRBJ2-7	TGCGCCAGCAGCCAATGGGGGACAGGGGCCTACGAGCAGTACTTC	CASSQWGTGAYEQYF
TRBV18	TRBD1	-	TRBJ2-3	TGTGCCAGCTCACCAGGCAGGGGGCAGAGCACAGATACGCAGTATTTT	CASSPGRGQSTDTQYF
TRBV15	-	many	TRBJ1-6	TGTGCCACCAGCAGTCACAGCAATTCACCCCTCCACTTT	CATSSHSNSPLHF
TRBV19	TRBD2	many	TRBJ2-5	TGTGCCAGTAGAGACGGAGCGGGAGGGCCGCAGACCCAGTACTTC	CASRDGAGGPQTQYF
TRBV6-2/TRBV6-3	TRBD2	few	TRBJ2-7	TGTGCCAGCAGTTACTCCCGGACTAGCGGATACTACGAGCAGTACTTC	CASSYSRTSGYYEQYF
TRBV4-3	TRBD1	-	TRBJ1-2	TGCGCCAGCAGCCAACCGGGACAGGGCAACTATGGCTACACCTTC	CASSQPGQGNYGYTF
TRBV6-2/TRBV6-3	TRBD1	many	TRBJ1-2	TGTGCCAGCAGTTCACGGACAGGGGAGGATGGCTACACCTTC	CASSSRTGEDGYTF
TRBV27	-	-	TRBJ2-4	TGTGCCAGCTCACGGGGGCGGGGGCAAGGGGGCCAAAACATTCAGTACTTC	CASSRGRGQGGQNIQYF
TRBV14	-	many	TRBJ2-3	TGTGCCAGCAGCCAAGGGACACTCACCTCGCAGTATTTT	CASSQGTLTSQYF
TRBV11-3	TRBD1	-	TRBJ1-4	TGTGCCAGCAGCCTCTGGACAGGGGAGAGTGAAAAACTGTTTTTT	CASSLWTGESEKLFF
TRBV7-9	TRBD1	many	TRBJ1-2	TGTGCCAGCAGCCTCAAAGGGACAGTATATGGCTACACCTTC	CASSLKGTVYGYTF
TRBV19	-	-	TRBJ2-1	TGTGCCAGTAGTTTATCAGAAATCTACAATGAGCAGTTCTTC	CASSLSEIYNEQFF
TRBV29-1	TRBD1	few	TRBJ2-3	TGCAGCGTTGAAGTGACAGGGGTGGCAGATACGCAGTATTTT	CSVEVTGVADTQYF
TRBV7-9	TRBD2	-	TRBJ2-7	TGTGCCAGCAGCGAGGGACTAGCGGGACCTCTTGAGGAGCAGTACTTC	CASSEGLAGPLEEQYF
TRBV3-1	-	-	TRBJ2-6	TGTGCCAGCAGCCCCAGGGCCGGGGCCAACGTCCTGACTTTC	CASSPRAGANVLTF
TRBV7-2	TRBD2	many	TRBJ2-5	TGTGCCAGCAGCGCGAGACTAGCGGGAGGAGAGACCCAGTACTTC	CASSARLAGGETQYF
TRBV7-2	-	many	TRBJ2-3	TGTGCCAGCAGCTTCAGGACAGATACGCAGTATTTT	CASSFRTDTQYF
TRBV9	-	-	TRBJ1-2	TGTGCCAGCAGCGTGTCATCAGGCGGGGGTAGAGGCTACACCTTC	CASSVSSGGGRGYTF
TRBV6-2/TRBV6-3	-	-	TRBJ1-5	TGTGCCAGCGGCCACACTGACCGTAATCAGCCCCAGCATTTT	CASGHTDRNQPQHF
TRBV7-3	-	many	TRBJ2-1	TGTGCCAGCAGCTCCGGGGGCCAGAATGAGCAGTTCTTC	CASSSGGQNEQFF
TRBV19	TRBD1	many	TRBJ1-1	TGTGCCAGCGCCACAGGGGAAGTTGGCGCTTTCTTT	CASATGEVGAFF
TRBV5-1	-	few	TRBJ2-5	TGCGCCAGCGAAAGGGTCGGTGGAGAGACCCAGTACTTC	CASERVGGETQYF
TRBV4-3	-	many	TRBJ1-1	TGCGCCAGCAGCCAAGAGGCAGGGTTGGCTGAAGCTTTCTTT	CASSQEAGLAEAFF
TRBV2	-	few	TRBJ1-1	TGTGCCAGCAGAATCACGAACACTGAAGCTTTCTTT	CASRITNTEAFF
TRBV7-2	TRBD1	many	TRBJ2-5	TGTGCCAGCAGCCCTCGGACAGGGGGGGAGACCCAGTACTTC	CASSPRTGGETQYF
TRBV11-2	-	many	TRBJ2-7	TGTGCCAGCAGCATAAGCTACGAGCAGTACTTC	CASSISYEQYF
TRBV20-1	TRBD2	many	TRBJ2-5	TGCAGTGCTCCCGGGGGTAGCGGGAATCAAGAGACCCAGTACTTC	CSAPGGSGNQETQYF
TRBV12-3/TRBV12-4	-	many	TRBJ2-1	TGTGCCAGCACCGACCCCAGCGGATCCTACAATGAGCAGTTCTTC	CASTDPSGSYNEQFF
TRBV10-3	TRBD2	many	TRBJ2-1	TGTGCCATCAGTGAGTCGAGCCTAGCGGGAGTGGGTAGCGGGAATGAGCAGTTCTTC	CAISESSLAGVGSGNEQFF
TRBV6-1	-	-	TRBJ2-1	TGTGCCAGCAGAATGGAGTCGGGATACAATGAGCAGTTCTTC	CASRMESGYNEQFF
TRBV6-6	-	many	TRBJ1-4	TGTGCCAGCAGTTACACGAGTGAGACGGTTTTTAATGAAAAACTGTTTTTT	CASSYTSETVFNEKLFF
TRBV10-3	-	-	TRBJ2-1	TGTGCCATCAGTGGCGGGAAGGGCTCCTACAATGAGCAGTTCTTC	CAISGGKGSYNEQFF
TRBV28	TRBD1	many	TRBJ2-1	TGTGCCAGCAGTTTAACAGGGGGCTACAATGAGCAGTTCTTC	CASSLTGGYNEQFF
TRBV14	-	few	TRBJ1-1	TGTGCCAGCAGCCAAGAATTGGACACTGAAGCTTTCTTT	CASSQELDTEAFF
TRBV2	TRBD2	many	TRBJ2-2	TGTGCCAGCAGTGAACCGAGAGCGGGGGACACCGGGGAGCTGTTTTTT	CASSEPRAGDTGELFF
TRBV5-1	TRBD2	many	TRBJ2-1	TGCGCCAGCAGCCCGGATCCCGGGACTAGCGGGGGTTCCTACAATGAGCAGTTCTTC	CASSPDPGTSGGSYNEQFF
TRBV30	TRBD2	many	TRBJ2-5	TGTGCCGCCCCGACGCCTGGGACTAGCGGGAGCCGTGAGACCCAGTACTTC	CAAPTPGTSGSRETQYF
TRBV6-2/TRBV6-3	-	-	TRBJ1-1	TGTGCCAGCAGTTACTCGATAGGGGGAGGTACTGAAGCTTTCTTT	CASSYSIGGGTEAFF
TRBV10-2	-	-	TRBJ1-4	TGCGCCAGCATGGGGGGCGATGAAAAACTGTTTTTT	CASMGGDEKLFF
TRBV28	-	many	TRBJ2-7	TGTGCCAGCACAGTAAGATCGGTCCTCTACGAGCAGTACTTC	CASTVRSVLYEQYF
TRBV18	-	few	TRBJ1-5	TGTGCCAGCTCACCCGACGGACAGAATCAGCCCCAGCATTTT	CASSPDGQNQPQHF
TRBV19	-	many	TRBJ2-5	TGTGCCAGTAGTCTGCAGGACAGTCAAGAGACCCAGTACTTC	CASSLQDSQETQYF